This TCR beta chain was profiled in a study of breast tumors, draining lymph nodes, adjacent tissues. From the multiplex PCR reads, TCRdb called clonotypes with MiXCR, one entry per CDR3 protein. Of 200,000 or so distinct CDR3 sequences listed, roughly 31% are singletons. Samples came from axillary lymph nodes draining the breast cancer. There are many counts of this clonotype. Its antigen remains unidentified. The CDR3 runs 13 residues. V shed 3 bases and J shed 2 bases, with 10 bases lying between them. Germline CDR1 reads GTSNPN; CDR2 reads SVGIG (reference sequence). General observations from the study: Tumor TCR diversity was below lymph nodes but above nontumor tissue. Findings are consistent with lymph node origin and intratumoral expansion of most tumor T cells. Tumor and nontumor repertoires were significantly more similar in luminal-like than in basal-like breast cancer. The lymph node origin of tumor T cells was framed as consistent with a hypothesis, not demonstrated.

Input material: axillary lymph node tissue. The V call is TRBV30, the J call TRBJ1-2; D is ambiguous. The receptor comes from a female donor with breast cancer. Some clones in this sample may be carry-over from other donors' samples. The CDR3 bases are TGTGCCTGGAGAAGAGAGGTCAACTATGGCTACACCTTC. As protein: CAWRREVNYGYTF.